A single T cell receptor (beta chain) is shown here with its context. What it recognizes is unknown. These data come from a study of T cells expressing NK-cell markers. Overall study: Cells sorted as CD3+CD56+NKG2C+, CD3+CD56+NKG2C- and CD3+CD56-NKG2C+ T cells supplied the TCR beta repertoires. Eight donors were sequenced, of whom seven were HCMV-seropositive, while the remaining one was HCMV-seronegative. Study-wide findings and caveats: HCMV specificity of the expanded NKG2C+ T cell clones was not established.

5'RACE template switching built TCR beta cDNA with unique molecular identifiers. TCRdb processed the 5' RACE reads again and assigns one entry to each CDR3 protein, with no DNA. This sample's table has fewer than 400,000 distinct CDR3 sequences. The CDR3 loop spans 16 amino acids. The germline CDR1 and CDR2 sequences are SEHNR and FQNEAQ (reference sequence). This TCR was sampled from a man aged 18-70 years in good health. The chain employs TRBV7-9 and TRBJ2-5; TCRdb calls TRBD2, which cannot be checked without DNA. The sequenced material came from blood T cells: a sorted CD56 or NKG2C T cell subset, CD4+ or CD8+ T cells, or bulk PBMC T cells (not recorded which). CDR3: CASSVRASGKQETQYF.